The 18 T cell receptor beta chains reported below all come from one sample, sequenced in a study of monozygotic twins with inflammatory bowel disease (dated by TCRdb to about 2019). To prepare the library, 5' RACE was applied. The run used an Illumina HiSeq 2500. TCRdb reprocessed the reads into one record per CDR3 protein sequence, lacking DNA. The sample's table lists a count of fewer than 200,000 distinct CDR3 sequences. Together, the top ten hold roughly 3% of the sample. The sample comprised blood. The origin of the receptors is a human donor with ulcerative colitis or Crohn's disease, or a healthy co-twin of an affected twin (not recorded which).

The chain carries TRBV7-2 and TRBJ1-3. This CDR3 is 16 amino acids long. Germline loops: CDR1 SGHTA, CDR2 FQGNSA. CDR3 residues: CASSLGGTASGNTIYF.

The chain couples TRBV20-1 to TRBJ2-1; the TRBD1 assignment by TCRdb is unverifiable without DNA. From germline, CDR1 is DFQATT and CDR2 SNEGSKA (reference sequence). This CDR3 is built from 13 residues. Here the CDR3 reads CSAREQAYNEQFF.

The chain's CDR3 is CASSSGLAGTETQYF. The J gene is TRBJ2-5, the V gene TRBV28; as DNA is missing, the TRBD2 call by TCRdb cannot be tested. The CDR3 runs to 15 residues. Germline V gene sequence: CDR1 MDHEN, CDR2 SYDVKM.

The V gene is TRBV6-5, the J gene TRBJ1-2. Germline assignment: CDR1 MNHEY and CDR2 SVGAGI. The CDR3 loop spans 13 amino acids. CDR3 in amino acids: CASSYRMPYGYTF.

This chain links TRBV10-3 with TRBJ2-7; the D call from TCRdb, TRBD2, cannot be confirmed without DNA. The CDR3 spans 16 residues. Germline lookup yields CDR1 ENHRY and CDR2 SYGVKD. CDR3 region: CAISESVAGGRYEQYF.

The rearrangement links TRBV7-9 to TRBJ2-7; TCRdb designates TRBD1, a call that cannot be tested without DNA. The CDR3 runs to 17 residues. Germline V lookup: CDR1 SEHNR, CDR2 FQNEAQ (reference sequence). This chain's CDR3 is CASSPPWTGARSYEQYF.

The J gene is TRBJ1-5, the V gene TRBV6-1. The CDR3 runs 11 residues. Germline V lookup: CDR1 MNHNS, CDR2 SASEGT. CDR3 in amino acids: CASSEDQPQHF.

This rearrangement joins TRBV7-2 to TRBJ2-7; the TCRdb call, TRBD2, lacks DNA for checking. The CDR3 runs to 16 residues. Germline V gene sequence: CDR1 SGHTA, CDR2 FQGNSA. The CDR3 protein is CASSERSGAHSYEQYF.

The CDR3 is CATRGQGRSDTQYF. The chain combines TRBV19 with TRBJ2-3; with no DNA, the TCRdb D assignment of TRBD1 cannot be verified. This CDR3 has 14 amino acids. The germline V gene encodes CDR1 LNHDA and CDR2 SQIVND (reference sequence).

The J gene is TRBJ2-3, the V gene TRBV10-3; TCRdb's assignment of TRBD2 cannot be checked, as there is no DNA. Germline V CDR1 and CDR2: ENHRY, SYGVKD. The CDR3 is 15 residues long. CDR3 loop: CAIRRTSGSTDTQYF.

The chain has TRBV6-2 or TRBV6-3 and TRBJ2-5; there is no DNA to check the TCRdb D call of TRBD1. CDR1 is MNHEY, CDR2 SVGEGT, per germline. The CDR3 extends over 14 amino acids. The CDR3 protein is CASSYSPGARTQYF.

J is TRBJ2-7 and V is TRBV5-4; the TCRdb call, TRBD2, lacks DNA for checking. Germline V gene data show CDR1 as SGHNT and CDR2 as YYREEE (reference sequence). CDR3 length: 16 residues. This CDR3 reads CASSDGLAGFSYEQYF.

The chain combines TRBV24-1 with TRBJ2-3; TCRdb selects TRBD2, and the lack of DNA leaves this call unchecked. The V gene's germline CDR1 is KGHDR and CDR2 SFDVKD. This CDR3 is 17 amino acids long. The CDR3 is CATSDPTSATEFNTQYF.

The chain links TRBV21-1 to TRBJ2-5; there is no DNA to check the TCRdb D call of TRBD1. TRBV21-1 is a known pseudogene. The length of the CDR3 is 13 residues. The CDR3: CASSRDVKETQYF.

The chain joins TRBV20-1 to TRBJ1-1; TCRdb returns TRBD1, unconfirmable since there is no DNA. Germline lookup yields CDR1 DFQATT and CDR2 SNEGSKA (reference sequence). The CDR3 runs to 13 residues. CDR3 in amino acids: CSARGTASFEAFF.

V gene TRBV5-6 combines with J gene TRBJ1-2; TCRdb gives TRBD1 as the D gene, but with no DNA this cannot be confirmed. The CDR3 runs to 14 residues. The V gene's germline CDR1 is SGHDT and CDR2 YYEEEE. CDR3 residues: CASSSPGINYGYTF.

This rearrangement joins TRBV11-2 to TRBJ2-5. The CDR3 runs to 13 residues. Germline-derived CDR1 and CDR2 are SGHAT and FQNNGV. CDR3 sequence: CASSRSVLETQYF.

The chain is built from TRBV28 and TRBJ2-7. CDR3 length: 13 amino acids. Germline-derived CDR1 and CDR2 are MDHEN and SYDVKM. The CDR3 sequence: CASSLLNAYEQYF. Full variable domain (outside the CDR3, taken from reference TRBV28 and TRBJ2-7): DVKVTQSSRYLVKRTGEKVFLECVQDMDHENMFWYRQDPGLGLRLIYFSYDVKMKEKGDIPEGYSVSREKKERFSLILESASTNQTSMYLCASSLLNAYEQYFGPGTRLTVT.